This T cell receptor (beta chain) was identified during a study of regulatory T cells in long-lasting Graves disease. The CDR3 totals 11 residues. Trimming pared 9 bases from V and 3 bases from J, leaving 9 bases between. Germline CDR1 SGHAT, CDR2 FQNNGV. Study-wide results and caveats: Thyroid tissue went unexamined; only peripheral blood was analyzed.

Library construction for TCR beta used iRepertoire HTBI primers and Arm-PCR of CDR3 regions. TCRdb reanalysed the multiplex PCR reads using MiXCR and keeps one entry per CDR3 protein. Of roughly 610,000 distinct CDR3 sequences listed, 15% to 20% are singletons. This clonotype was counted a few times. The antigen remains unidentified. As to time point: newly diagnosed GD, antithyroid drugs for less than 3 months. RNA isolated from PBMCs was used to make the TCR library. The same sample was also used in a study of T cells in Graves' hyperthyroidism and ophthalmopathy.

The sample was peripheral blood mononuclear cells (PBMCs), taken at new diagnosis, from a patient treated with antithyroid drugs. The sequence was collected from a man between 18 and 29 years old with Graves disease. The gene calls are TRBV11-2 and TRBJ2-7, with a tentative D call TRBD1 (6 bases). CDR3 sequence reads: CASGQHYEQYF. The CDR3 nucleotides read TGTGCCAGTGGACAGCACTACGAGCAGTACTTC.